The present T cell receptor (beta chain) was sequenced within a study of shared clonotypes between healthy human individuals. Generated by immunoSEQ multiplex PCR, the TCRdb table keeps only in-frame clones and is missing some. The table includes 2 million to 2.5 million clones, 90% to 95% detected once. The receptor was isolated from a man aged 18 to 29 in good health. Some clones in this sample may be carry-over from other donors' samples. The sample consisted of naive CD4+ T cells from PBMCs. Subset noted: CD45RA+ positively selected.

CDR3 residues: CASSPRGFYEQYF. For the CDR3, the DNA is TGCGCCAGCAGCCCAAGGGGATTCTACGAGCAGTACTTC. The rearrangement uses TRBV5-1 and TRBJ2-5, with D perhaps matching TRBD1 (5 bases). The assigned J gene may be wrong: the sequence end matches TRBJ2-7 better. The CDR3 length is 13 residues. Germline CDR1 is SGHRS and CDR2 is YFSETQ.